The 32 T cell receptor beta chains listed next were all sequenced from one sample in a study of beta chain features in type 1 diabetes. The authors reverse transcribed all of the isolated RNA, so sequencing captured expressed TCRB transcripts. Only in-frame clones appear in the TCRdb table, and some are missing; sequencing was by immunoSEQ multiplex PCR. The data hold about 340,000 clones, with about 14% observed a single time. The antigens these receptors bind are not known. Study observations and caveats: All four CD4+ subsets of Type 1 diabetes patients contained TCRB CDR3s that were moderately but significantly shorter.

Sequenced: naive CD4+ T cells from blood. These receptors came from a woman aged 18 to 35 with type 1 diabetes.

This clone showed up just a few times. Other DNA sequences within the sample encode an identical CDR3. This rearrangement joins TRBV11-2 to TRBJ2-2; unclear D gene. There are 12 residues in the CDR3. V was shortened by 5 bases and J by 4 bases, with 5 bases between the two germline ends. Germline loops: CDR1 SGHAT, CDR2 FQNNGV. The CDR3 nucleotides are TGTGCCAGCAGCCTCTCCACCGGGGAGCTGTTTTTT. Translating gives CASSLSTGELFF.

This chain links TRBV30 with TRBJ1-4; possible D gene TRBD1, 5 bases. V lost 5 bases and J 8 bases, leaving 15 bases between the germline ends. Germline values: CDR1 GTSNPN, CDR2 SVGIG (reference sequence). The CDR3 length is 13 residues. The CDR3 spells CAWARRGNEKLFF. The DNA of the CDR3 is TGTGCCTGGGCAAGAAGGGGAAACGAAAAACTGTTTTTT.

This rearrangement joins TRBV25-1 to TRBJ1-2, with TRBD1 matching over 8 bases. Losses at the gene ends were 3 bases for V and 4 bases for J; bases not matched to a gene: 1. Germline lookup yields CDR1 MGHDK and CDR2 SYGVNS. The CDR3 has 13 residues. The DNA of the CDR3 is TGTGCCAGCAGTGAGACAGGGGCCTATGGCTACACCTTC. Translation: CASSETGAYGYTF.

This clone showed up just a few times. The CDR3 sequence is CASSPWGSATDTQYF. The CDR3 DNA is TGTGCCAGCAGCCCCTGGGGTAGCGCTACAGATACGCAGTATTTT. V usage is TRBV7-9 and J usage is TRBJ2-3, with a weak D call TRBD2 (5 bases). The germline CDR1 and CDR2 sequences are SEHNR and FQNEAQ (reference sequence). V was trimmed by 5 bases and J by 3 bases, leaving 15 bases between them. This CDR3 contains 15 residues.

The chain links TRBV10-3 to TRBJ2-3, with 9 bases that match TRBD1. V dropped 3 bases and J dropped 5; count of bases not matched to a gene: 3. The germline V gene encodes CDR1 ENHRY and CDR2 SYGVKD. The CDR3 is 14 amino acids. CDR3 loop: CAISEGTGRDTQYF. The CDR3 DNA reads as TGTGCCATCAGTGAAGGGACAGGGAGAGATACGCAGTATTTT.

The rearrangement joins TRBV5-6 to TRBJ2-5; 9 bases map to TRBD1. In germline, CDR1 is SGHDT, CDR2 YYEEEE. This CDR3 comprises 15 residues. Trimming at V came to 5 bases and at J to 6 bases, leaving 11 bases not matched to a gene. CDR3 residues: CASRRRGTGQKTQYF. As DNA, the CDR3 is TGTGCCAGCAGAAGGAGGGGGACAGGGCAAAAGACCCAGTACTTC.

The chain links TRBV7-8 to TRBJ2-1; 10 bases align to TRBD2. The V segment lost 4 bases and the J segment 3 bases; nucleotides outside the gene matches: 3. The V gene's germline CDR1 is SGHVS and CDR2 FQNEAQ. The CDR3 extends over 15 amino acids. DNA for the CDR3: TGTGCCAGCAGCTGGACTAGCGGAGACTACAATGAGCAGTTCTTC. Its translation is CASSWTSGDYNEQFF.

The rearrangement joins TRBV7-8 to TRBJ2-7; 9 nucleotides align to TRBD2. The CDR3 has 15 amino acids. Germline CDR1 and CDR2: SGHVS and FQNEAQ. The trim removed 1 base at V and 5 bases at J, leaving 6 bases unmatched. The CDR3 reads CASSLVAGGLDEQYF. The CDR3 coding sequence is TGTGCCAGCAGCTTAGTGGCGGGAGGGCTGGACGAGCAGTACTTC.

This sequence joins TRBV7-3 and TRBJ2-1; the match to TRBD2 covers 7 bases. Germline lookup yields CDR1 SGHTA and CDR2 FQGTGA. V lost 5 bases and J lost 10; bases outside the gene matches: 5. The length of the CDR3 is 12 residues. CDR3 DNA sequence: TGTGCCAGCAGCCCCCCGGGGGGAGAGCAGTTCTTC. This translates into CASSPPGGEQFF.

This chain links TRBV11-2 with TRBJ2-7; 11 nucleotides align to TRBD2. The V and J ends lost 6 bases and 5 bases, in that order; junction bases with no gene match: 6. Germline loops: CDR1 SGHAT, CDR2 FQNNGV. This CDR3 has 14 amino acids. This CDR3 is CASRTTSGSHEQYF. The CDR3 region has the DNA TGTGCCAGCAGGACTACTAGCGGGAGCCACGAGCAGTACTTC.

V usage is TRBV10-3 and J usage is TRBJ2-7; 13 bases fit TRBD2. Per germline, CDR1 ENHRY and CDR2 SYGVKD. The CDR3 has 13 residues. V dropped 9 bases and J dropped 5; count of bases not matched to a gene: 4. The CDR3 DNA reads TGTGCCATTCGACTAGCGGGAGGCGACGAGCAGTACTTC. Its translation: CAIRLAGGDEQYF.

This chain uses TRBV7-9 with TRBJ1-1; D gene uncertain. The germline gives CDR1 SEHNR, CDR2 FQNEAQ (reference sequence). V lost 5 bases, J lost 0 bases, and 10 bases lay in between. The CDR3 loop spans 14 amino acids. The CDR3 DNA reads TGTGCCAGCAGCCCCGGGGAAATGAACACTGAAGCTTTCTTT. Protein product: CASSPGEMNTEAFF.

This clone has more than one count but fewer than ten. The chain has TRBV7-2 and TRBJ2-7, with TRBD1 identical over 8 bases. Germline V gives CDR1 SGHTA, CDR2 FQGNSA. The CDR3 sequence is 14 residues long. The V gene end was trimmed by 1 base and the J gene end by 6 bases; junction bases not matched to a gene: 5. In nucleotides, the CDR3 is TGTGCCAGCAGCTTAGTCAGGGGGCGGGCCGAGCAGTACTTC. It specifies CASSLVRGRAEQYF.

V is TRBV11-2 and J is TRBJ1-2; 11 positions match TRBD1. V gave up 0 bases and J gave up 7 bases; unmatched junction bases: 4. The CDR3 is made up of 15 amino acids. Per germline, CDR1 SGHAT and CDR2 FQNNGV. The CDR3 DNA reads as TGTGCCAGCAGCTTAGACCCGGGACAGGGGGGTGGCTACACCTTC. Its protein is CASSLDPGQGGGYTF.

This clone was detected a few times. CDR3 residues: CASSPRLAGGHEQFF. The CDR3, as DNA: TGTGCCAGCAGCCCAAGGCTAGCGGGAGGGCATGAGCAGTTCTTC. V gene TRBV7-2 combines with J gene TRBJ2-1; 12 positions match TRBD2. Losses at the gene ends were 5 bases for V and 8 bases for J; bases not matched to a gene: 7. CDR3 length: 15 amino acids. Germline V gene lookup returns CDR1 SGHTA and CDR2 FQGNSA. Variable domain in full (rest from reference TRBV7-2 and TRBJ2-1): GAGVSQSPSNKVTEKGKDVELRCDPISGHTALYWYRQSLGQGLEFLIYFQGNSAPDKSGLPSDRFSAERTGGSVSTLTIQRTQQEDSAVYLCASSPRLAGGHEQFFGPGTRLTVL.

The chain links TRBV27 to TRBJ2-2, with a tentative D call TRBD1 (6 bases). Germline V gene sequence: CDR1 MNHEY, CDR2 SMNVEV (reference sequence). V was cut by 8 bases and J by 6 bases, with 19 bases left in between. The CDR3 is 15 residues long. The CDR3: CASLRDTNPPGELFF. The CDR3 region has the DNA TGTGCCAGCCTCCGGGACACTAACCCACCCGGGGAGCTGTTTTTT.

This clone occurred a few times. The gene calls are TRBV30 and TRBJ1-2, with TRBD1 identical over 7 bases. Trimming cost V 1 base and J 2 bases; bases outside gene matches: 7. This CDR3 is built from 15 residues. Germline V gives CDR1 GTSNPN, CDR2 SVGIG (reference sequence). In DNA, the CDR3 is TGTGCCTGGAGTGGAGGGGGCGGAAGCAACTATGGCTACACCTTC. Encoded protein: CAWSGGGGSNYGYTF.

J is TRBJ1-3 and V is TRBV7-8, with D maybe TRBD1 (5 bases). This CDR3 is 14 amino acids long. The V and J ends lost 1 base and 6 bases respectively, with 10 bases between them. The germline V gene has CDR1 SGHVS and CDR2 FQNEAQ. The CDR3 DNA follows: TGTGCCAGCAGCTTAGGTGTAGGGGTAAACACCATATATTTT. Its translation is CASSLGVGVNTIYF.

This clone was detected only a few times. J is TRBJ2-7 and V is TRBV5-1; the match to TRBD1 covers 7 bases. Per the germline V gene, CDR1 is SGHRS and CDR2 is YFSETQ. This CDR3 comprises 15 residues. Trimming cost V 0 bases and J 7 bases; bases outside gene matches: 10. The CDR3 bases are TGCGCCAGCAGCTTGGGGGACAGACTCTTGGGGGAGCAGTACTTC. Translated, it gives CASSLGDRLLGEQYF.

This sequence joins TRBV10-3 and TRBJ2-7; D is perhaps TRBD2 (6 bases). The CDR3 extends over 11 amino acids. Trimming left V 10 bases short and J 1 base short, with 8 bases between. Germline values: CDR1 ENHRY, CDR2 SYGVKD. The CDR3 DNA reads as TGTGCCACCGGGACTTCCTACGAGCAGTACGTC. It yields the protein CATGTSYEQYV.

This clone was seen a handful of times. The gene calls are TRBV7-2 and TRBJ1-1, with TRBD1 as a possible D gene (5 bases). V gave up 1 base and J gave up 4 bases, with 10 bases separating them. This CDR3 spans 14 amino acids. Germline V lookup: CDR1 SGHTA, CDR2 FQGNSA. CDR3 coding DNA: TGTGCCAGCAGCTTAGGGTCAGGGCTCACTGAAGCTTTCTTT. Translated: CASSLGSGLTEAFF. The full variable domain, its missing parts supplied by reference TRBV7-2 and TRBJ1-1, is GAGVSQSPSNKVTEKGKDVELRCDPISGHTALYWYRQSLGQGLEFLIYFQGNSAPDKSGLPSDRFSAERTGGSVSTLTIQRTQQEDSAVYLCASSLGSGLTEAFFGQGTRLTVV.

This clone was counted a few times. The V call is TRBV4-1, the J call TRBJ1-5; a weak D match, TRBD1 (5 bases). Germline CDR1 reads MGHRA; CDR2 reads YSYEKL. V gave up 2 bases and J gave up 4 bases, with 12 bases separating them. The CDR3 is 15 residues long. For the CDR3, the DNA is TGCGCCAGCAGCCAATCCATCGGGGGGAATCAGCCCCAGCATTTT. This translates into CASSQSIGGNQPQHF.

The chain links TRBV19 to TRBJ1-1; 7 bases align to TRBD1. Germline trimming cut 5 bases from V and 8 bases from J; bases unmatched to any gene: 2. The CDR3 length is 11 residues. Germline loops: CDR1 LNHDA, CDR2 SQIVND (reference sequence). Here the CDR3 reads CASSGQAEAFF. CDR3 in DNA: TGTGCCAGTAGTGGACAGGCCGAAGCTTTCTTT.

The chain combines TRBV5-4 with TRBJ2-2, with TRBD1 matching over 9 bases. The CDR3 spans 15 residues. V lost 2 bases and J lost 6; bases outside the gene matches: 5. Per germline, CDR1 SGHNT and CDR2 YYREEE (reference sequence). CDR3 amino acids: CASSLQGAVPGELFF. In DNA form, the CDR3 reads TGTGCCAGCAGCTTACAGGGGGCGGTCCCCGGGGAGCTGTTTTTT.

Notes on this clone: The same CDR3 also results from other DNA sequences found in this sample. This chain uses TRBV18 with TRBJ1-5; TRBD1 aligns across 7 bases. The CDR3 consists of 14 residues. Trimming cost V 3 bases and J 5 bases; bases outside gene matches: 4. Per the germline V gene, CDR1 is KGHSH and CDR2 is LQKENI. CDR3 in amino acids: CASSPGTGDQPQHF. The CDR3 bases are TGTGCCAGCTCACCGGGTACAGGGGATCAGCCCCAGCATTTT.

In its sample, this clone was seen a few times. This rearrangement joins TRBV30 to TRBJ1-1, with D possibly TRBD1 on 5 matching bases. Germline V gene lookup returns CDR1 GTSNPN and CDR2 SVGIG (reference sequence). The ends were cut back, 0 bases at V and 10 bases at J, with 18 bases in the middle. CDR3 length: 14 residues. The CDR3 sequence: CAWSVLDVRGGAFF. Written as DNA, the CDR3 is TGTGCCTGGAGTGTTCTGGACGTCCGGGGGGGAGCTTTCTTT.

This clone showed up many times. The CDR3: CASSRGTSGNTIYF. For the CDR3, the DNA is TGCGCAAGTTCGCGGGGAACCTCTGGAAACACCATATATTTT. This chain uses TRBV4-3 with TRBJ1-3; D call uncertain. CDR3 length: 14 residues. Germline CDR1 LGHNA, CDR2 YSLEER.

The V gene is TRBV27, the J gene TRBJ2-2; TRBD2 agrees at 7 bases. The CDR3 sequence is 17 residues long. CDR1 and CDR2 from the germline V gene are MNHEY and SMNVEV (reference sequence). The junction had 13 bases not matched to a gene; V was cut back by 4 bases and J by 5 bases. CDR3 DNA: TGTGCCAGCAGTTCTCCACGCACGGGGCGGGGGACCGGGGAGCTGTTTTTT. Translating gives CASSSPRTGRGTGELFF.

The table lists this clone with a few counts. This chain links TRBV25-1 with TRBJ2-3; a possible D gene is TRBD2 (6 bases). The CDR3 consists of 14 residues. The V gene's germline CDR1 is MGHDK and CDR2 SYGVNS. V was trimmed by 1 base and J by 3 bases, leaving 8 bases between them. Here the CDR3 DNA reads TGTGCCAGCAGTGAATTAGGGACTACAGATACGCAGTATTTT. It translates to CASSELGTTDTQYF.

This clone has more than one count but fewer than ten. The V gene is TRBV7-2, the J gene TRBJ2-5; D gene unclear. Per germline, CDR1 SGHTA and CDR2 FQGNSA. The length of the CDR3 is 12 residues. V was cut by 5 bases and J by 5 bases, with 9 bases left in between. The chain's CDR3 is CASSPFPETQYF. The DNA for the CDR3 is TGTGCCAGCAGCCCCTTCCCCGAGACCCAGTACTTC.

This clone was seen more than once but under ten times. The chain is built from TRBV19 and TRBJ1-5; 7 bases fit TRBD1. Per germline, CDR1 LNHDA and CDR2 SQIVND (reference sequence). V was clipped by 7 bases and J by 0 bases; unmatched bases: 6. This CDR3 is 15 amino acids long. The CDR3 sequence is CASTVQGGSNQPQHF. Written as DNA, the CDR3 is TGTGCCAGTACTGTGCAGGGGGGTAGCAATCAGCCCCAGCATTTT.

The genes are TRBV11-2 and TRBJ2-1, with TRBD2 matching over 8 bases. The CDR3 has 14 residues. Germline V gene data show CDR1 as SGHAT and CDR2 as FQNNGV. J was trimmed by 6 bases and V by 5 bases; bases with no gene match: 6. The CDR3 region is CASSPGLVTNEQFF. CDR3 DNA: TGTGCCAGCAGCCCGGGACTAGTTACCAATGAGCAGTTCTTC.